A single sample gave rise to the 10 T cell receptor beta chains below, sequenced in a study of Ad26.COV2.S vaccination and SARS-CoV-2 variants. TCRdb's table, derived via immunoSEQ multiplex PCR, lists solely in-frame clones and lacks some. The sample has about 350,000 clones, approximately 90% seen once; the top ten hold around 5%. Stated treatment: approximately 18 received Ad26.COV2.S at low or high dose, single or two shots; 5 received placebo; per-sample allocation not given. Sampling was done on day 63 after the first vaccine or placebo injection. Source: peripheral blood, taken in a trial of Ad26.COV2.S vaccine versus placebo. These TCRs come from a person between 18 and 60 years old who received the Ad26.COV2.S COVID-19 vaccine or a placebo.

The chain carries TRBV7-8 and TRBJ2-1, with D perhaps given as TRBD1 or TRBD2 (5 bases each). Trimming took 1 base from V and 4 from J, leaving 23 bases between them. From germline, CDR1 is SGHVS and CDR2 FQNEAQ. This CDR3 spans 19 amino acids. In DNA form, the CDR3 reads TGTGCCAGCAGCTTAGAACGGGGCCCTCCTCTGCTCCCTTACAATGAGCAGTTCTTC. Protein sequence: CASSLERGPPLLPYNEQFF.

This clone was counted only a few times. The chain combines TRBV28 with TRBJ2-7; 12 bases line up with TRBD1. CDR1 and CDR2 from the germline V gene are MDHEN and SYDVKM. The CDR3 extends over 20 amino acids. V shed 0 bases and J 2 bases; nucleotides not matched to a gene: 14. The CDR3 protein is CASSLWVGQGAVGEAYEQYF. CDR3 DNA: TGTGCCAGCAGTTTATGGGTGGGACAGGGGGCTGTTGGCGAAGCCTACGAGCAGTACTTC. Combining the CDR3 with reference TRBV28 and TRBJ2-7 gives the whole variable domain DVKVTQSSRYLVKRTGEKVFLECVQDMDHENMFWYRQDPGLGLRLIYFSYDVKMKEKGDIPEGYSVSREKKERFSLILESASTNQTSMYLCASSLWVGQGAVGEAYEQYFGPGTRLTVT.

This clone has only one observation. The chain is built from TRBV6-5 and TRBJ2-7; 9 bases match TRBD1. This CDR3 spans 14 amino acids. With V trimmed by 4 bases and J by 5 bases, 6 bases remained unmatched. Germline-derived CDR1 and CDR2 are MNHEY and SVGAGI. The CDR3 bases are TGTGCCAGCAGTTCCGGGACAGGGAAGAACGAGCAGTACTTC. Translated, it gives CASSSGTGKNEQYF.

This clone was counted only a few times. The chain is built from TRBV11-3 and TRBJ2-2; 9 nucleotides align to TRBD2. The CDR3 is made up of 17 amino acids. Per germline, CDR1 SGHNT and CDR2 YENEEA. The V segment lost 2 bases and the J segment 5 bases; nucleotides outside the gene matches: 9. CDR3: CASSLSDSGGRTGELFF. CDR3 sequence (DNA): TGTGCCAGCAGCTTATCGGATAGCGGGGGACGTACCGGGGAGCTGTTTTTT.

The rearrangement joins TRBV7-9 to TRBJ1-3; 10 bases are shared with TRBD1. The CDR3 has 17 residues. The V segment lost 1 base and the J segment 3 bases; nucleotides outside the gene matches: 6. CDR1 and CDR2 (germline): SEHNR, FQNEAQ (reference sequence). This CDR3 is CASSLVGTGDFGNTIYF. The CDR3 DNA follows: TGTGCCAGCAGCTTAGTCGGGACAGGGGATTTTGGAAACACCATATATTTT. Based on the CDR3 plus reference TRBV7-9 and TRBJ1-3, the full variable domain is DTGVSQNPRHKITKRGQNVTFRCDPISEHNRLYWYRQTLGQGPEFLTYFQNEAQLEKSRLLSDRFSAERPKGSFSTLEIQRTEQGDSAMYLCASSLVGTGDFGNTIYFGEGSWLTVV.

J is TRBJ1-2 and V is TRBV2; no clear D. Germline V gene data show CDR1 as SNHLY and CDR2 as FYNNEI. V was trimmed by 3 bases and J by 4 bases, leaving 12 bases between them. The CDR3 consists of 14 residues. CDR3 residues: CASSDGRTSYGYTF. The DNA for the CDR3 is TGTGCCAGCAGTGATGGCAGAACGAGCTATGGCTACACCTTC. The variable domain in full, completed from reference TRBV2 and TRBJ1-2, reads EPEVTQTPSHQVTQMGQEVILRCVPISNHLYFYWYRQILGQKVEFLVSFYNNEISEKSEIFDDQFSVERPDGSNFTLKIRSTKLEDSAMYFCASSDGRTSYGYTFGSGTRLTVV.

The chain links TRBV2 to TRBJ2-7, with TRBD2 matching 9 bases. V shed 1 base, J shed 4 bases, and the junction held 5 bases outside the gene matches. From germline, CDR1 is SNHLY and CDR2 FYNNEI. The CDR3 length is 15 residues. The CDR3 DNA reads as TGTGCCAGCAGTGAAGGACTAGCGGATGCGTACGAGCAGTACTTC. Amino acids: CASSEGLADAYEQYF.

The chain is built from TRBV7-9 and TRBJ1-2; D is uncertain. This CDR3 contains 12 residues. Trimming removed 2 bases from V and 8 bases from J, with 9 bases in between. From germline, CDR1 is SEHNR and CDR2 FQNEAQ (reference sequence). CDR3 sequence (DNA): TGTGCCAGCAGCTTATCTGAAGGGGGCTACACCTTC. Translated: CASSLSEGGYTF.

The chain carries TRBV9 and TRBJ2-7, with D possibly being TRBD1 (6 bases). Germline V CDR1 and CDR2: SGDLS, YYNGEE. This CDR3 is 13 amino acids long. V was clipped by 3 bases and J by 2 bases, with 9 bases between them. The CDR3 sequence: CASSEGTTYEQYF. The DNA for the CDR3 is TGTGCCAGCAGCGAAGGGACAACCTACGAGCAGTACTTC.

V and J are TRBV24-1 and TRBJ2-1; 7 bases fit TRBD1. V was pared by 2 bases and J by 7 bases, with 4 bases of the junction left unmatched. The CDR3 is made up of 14 amino acids. Germline V gene sequence: CDR1 KGHDR, CDR2 SFDVKD. This chain's CDR3 is CATSDSTGMNEQFF. The CDR3 region has the DNA TGTGCCACCAGTGATTCGACAGGGATGAATGAGCAGTTCTTC.